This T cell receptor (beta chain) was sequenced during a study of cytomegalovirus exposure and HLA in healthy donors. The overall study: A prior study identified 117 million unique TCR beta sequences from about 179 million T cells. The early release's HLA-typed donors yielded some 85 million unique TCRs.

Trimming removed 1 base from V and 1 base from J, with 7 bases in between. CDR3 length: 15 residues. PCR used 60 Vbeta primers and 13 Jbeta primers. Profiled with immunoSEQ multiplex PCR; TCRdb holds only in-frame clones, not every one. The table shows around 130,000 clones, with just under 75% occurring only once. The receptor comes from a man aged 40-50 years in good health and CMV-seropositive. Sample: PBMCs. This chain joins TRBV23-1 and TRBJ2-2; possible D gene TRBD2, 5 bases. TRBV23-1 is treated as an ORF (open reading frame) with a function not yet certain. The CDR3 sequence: CASSQWSGNTGELFF. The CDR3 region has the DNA TGCGCCAGCAGTCAATGGAGCGGGAACACCGGGGAGCTGTTTTTT.